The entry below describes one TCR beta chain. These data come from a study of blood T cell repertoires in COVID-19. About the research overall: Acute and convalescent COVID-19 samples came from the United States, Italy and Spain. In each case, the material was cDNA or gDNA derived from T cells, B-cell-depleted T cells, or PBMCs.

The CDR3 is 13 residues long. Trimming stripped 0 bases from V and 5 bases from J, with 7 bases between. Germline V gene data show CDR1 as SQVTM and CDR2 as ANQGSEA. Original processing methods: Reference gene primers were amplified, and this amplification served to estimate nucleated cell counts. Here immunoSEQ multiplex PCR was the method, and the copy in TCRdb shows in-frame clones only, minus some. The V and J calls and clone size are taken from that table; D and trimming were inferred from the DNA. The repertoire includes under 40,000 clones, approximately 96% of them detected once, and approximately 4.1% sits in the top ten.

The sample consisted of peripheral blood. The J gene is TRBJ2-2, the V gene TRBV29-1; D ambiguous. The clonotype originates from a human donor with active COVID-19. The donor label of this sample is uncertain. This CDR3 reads CSVEEIPTGELFF. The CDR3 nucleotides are TGCAGCGTTGAAGAAATCCCTACCGGGGAGCTGTTTTTT.